Each of the 11 T cell receptor beta chains below was sequenced from the same sample in a study of cytomegalovirus exposure and HLA in healthy donors (dated by TCRdb to about 2017). The method behind the library was the immunoSEQ multiplex PCR assay. A mixture of 60 forward primers for TCR Vbeta segments and 13 reverse primers for TCR Jbeta segments was used in the multiplex PCR. TCRdb stores this immuneACCESS table with in-frame sequences only. Part of the clones is absent; in the studies checked, under half of the shortfall reflects unresolved V genes, and no reason is known for the rest. In this sample the table shows over 150,000 clones, 70% to 90% of which occur a single time. The ten largest clonotypes hold 5.6% of the sample. Sequenced sample: PBMCs. All receptors come from a woman aged 40 to 50 in good health and CMV-seropositive.

This chain connects TRBV13 to TRBJ1-6; D is uncertain. V lost 1 base and J 9 bases, leaving 13 bases between the germline ends. Per the germline V gene, CDR1 is PRHDT and CDR2 is FYEKMQ (reference sequence). CDR3 length: 15 amino acids. The CDR3 loop reads CASSLDAVPGSPLHF. CDR3 bases: TGTGCCAGCAGCTTAGATGCGGTCCCTGGTTCACCCCTCCACTTT.

J is TRBJ2-3 and V is TRBV7-8; TRBD2 agrees at 14 bases. The CDR3 spans 19 residues. Germline V gene sequence: CDR1 SGHVS, CDR2 FQNEAQ. Unmatched junction bases numbered 8, after V lost 1 base and J lost 2 bases. The CDR3 DNA is TGTGCCAGCAGCTTAGGGGGACTAGCGGGAGAGGGGTTCACAGATACGCAGTATTTT. It codes for CASSLGGLAGEGFTDTQYF.

The chain links TRBV6-6 to TRBJ1-1; D possibly corresponds to TRBD1 (5 bases). Germline CDR1 reads MNHNY; CDR2 reads SVGAGI (reference sequence). The V gene lost 6 bases and the J gene lost 0 bases, with 17 bases spanning the gap. This CDR3 region has 16 residues. The CDR3 coding sequence is TGTGCCAGCAGACTACCCGGCCCAGGGTTGAACACTGAAGCTTTCTTT. Translated: CASRLPGPGLNTEAFF.

The rearrangement uses TRBV27 and TRBJ2-5; unclear D gene. Germline V CDR1 and CDR2: MNHEY, SMNVEV (reference sequence). The V end lost 3 bases, the J end lost 1 base, and 12 bases lay between the germline ends. The CDR3 runs 15 residues. The CDR3 nucleotides read TGTGCCAGCAGTTTGGGCCGGAATATCCAAGAGACCCAGTACTTC. It encodes CASSLGRNIQETQYF.

The V call is TRBV7-9, the J call TRBJ2-1, with D perhaps matching TRBD2 (5 bases). CDR1 and CDR2 from the germline V gene are SEHNR and FQNEAQ (reference sequence). This CDR3 has 15 residues. Trimming took off 4 bases at V and 6 bases at J, with 16 bases between the two ends. The CDR3 sequence: CASSSWLAKFNEQFF. CDR3 DNA: TGTGCCAGCAGCTCGTGGCTAGCAAAATTCAATGAGCAGTTCTTC.

V is TRBV18 and J is TRBJ2-1; unclear D gene. The length of the CDR3 is 14 residues. Germline CDR1 reads KGHSH; CDR2 reads LQKENI. Deletions cut 3 bases from V and 9 bases from J, with 15 bases between. CDR3 nucleotides: TGTGCCAGCTCACCCTATCTAGAGAGAGGTGAGCAGTTCTTC. Protein product: CASSPYLERGEQFF.

The chain uses TRBV5-4 and TRBJ2-2; 9 bases line up with TRBD1. Germline V lookup: CDR1 SGHNT, CDR2 YYREEE (reference sequence). V shed 0 bases and J 5 bases; nucleotides not matched to a gene: 8. The CDR3 consists of 17 residues. In DNA, the CDR3 is TGTGCCAGCAGCTTGGAAACAGGGGGCGGAAGGACCGGGGAGCTGTTTTTT. Amino acids: CASSLETGGGRTGELFF.

V and J are TRBV19 and TRBJ1-5, with D uncertain. V shed 7 bases and J shed 0 bases, with 7 bases lying between them. CDR1 and CDR2 from the germline V gene are LNHDA and SQIVND (reference sequence). The CDR3 totals 13 residues. The CDR3 DNA reads TGTGCCAGTACCCCCAATAGCAATCAGCCCCAGCATTTT. As protein: CASTPNSNQPQHF.

This sequence joins TRBV19 and TRBJ2-5, with 7 bases aligning to TRBD1. J gave up 3 bases and V 4 bases, and 8 bases lay outside the gene matches. Germline V gene lookup returns CDR1 LNHDA and CDR2 SQIVND (reference sequence). The CDR3 sequence is 15 residues long. CDR3 nucleotides: TGTGCCAGTAGTAACCGGGACAGTACCGAAGAGACCCAGTACTTC. This gives the protein CASSNRDSTEETQYF.

This clone occurred a few times. J is TRBJ1-1 and V is TRBV7-9; D remains unclear. This CDR3 spans 14 amino acids. Trimming stripped 2 bases from V and 3 bases from J, with 10 bases between. Germline V CDR1 and CDR2: SEHNR, FQNEAQ (reference sequence). The CDR3 nucleotides read TGTGCCAGCAGCTTATCGTCGTCTCACACTGAAGCTTTCTTT. Residues: CASSLSSSHTEAFF.

The chain employs TRBV14 and TRBJ2-5, with 9 bases lining up with TRBD1. This CDR3 comprises 17 residues. Germline values: CDR1 SGHDN, CDR2 FVKESK. The trim removed 3 bases at V and 1 base at J, leaving 9 bases unmatched. CDR3 residues: CASSHSRDRDFQETQYF. Written as DNA, the CDR3 is TGTGCCAGCAGCCATTCCCGGGACAGGGATTTCCAAGAGACCCAGTACTTC.